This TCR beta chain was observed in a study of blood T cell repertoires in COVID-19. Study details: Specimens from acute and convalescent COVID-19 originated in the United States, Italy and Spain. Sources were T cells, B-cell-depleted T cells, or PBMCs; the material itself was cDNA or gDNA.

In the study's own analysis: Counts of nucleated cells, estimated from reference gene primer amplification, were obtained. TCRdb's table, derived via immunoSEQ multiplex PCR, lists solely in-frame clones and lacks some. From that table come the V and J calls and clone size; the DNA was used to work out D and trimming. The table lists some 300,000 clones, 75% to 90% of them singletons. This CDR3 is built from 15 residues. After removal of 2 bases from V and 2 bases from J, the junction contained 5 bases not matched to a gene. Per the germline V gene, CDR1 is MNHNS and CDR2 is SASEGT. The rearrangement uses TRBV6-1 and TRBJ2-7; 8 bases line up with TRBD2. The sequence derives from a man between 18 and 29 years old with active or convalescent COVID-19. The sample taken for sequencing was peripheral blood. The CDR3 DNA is TGTGCCAGCAGTGAAACCCGGGGGGGTCCCTACGAGCAGTACTTC. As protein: CASSETRGGPYEQYF.